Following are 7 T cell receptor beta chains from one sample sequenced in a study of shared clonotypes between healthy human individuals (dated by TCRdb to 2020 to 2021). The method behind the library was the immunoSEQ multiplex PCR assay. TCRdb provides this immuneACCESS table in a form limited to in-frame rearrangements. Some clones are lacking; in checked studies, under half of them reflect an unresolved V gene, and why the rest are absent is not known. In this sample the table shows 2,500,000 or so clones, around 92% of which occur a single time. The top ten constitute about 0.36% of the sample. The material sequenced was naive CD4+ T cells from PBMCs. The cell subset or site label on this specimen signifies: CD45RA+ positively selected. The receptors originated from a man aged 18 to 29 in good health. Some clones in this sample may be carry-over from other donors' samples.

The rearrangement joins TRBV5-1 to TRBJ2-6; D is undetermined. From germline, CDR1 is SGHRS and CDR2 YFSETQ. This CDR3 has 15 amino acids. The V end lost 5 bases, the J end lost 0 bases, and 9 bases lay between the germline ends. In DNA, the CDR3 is TGCGCCAGCAGTCCGGGTCACTCTGGGGCCAACGTCCTGACTTTC. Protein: CASSPGHSGANVLTF.

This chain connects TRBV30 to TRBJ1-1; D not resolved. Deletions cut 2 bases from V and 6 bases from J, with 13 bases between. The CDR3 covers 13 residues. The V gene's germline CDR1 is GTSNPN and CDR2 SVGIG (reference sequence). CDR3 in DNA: TGTGCCTGGAGTCTGGAGACACTGTCTGAAGCTTTCTTT. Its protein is CAWSLETLSEAFF.

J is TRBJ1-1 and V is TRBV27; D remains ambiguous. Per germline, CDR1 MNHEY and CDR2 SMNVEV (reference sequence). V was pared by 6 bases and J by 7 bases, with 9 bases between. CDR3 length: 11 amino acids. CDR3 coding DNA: TGTGCCAGCAGCCACTTAAGTGAAGCTTTCTTT. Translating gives CASSHLSEAFF.

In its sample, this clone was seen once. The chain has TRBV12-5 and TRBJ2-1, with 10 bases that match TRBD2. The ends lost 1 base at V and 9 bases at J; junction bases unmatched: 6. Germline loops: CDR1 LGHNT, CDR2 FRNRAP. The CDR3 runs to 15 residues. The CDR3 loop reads CASGLGLAGDIEQFF. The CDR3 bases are TGTGCTAGTGGTTTGGGACTAGCGGGCGATATTGAGCAGTTCTTC.

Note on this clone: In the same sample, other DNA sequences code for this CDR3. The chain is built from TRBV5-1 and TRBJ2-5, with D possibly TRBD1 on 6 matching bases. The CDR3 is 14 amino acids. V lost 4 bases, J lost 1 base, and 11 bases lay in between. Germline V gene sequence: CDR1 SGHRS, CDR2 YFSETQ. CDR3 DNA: TGCGCCAGCAGCACCGGGACATCCCAAGAGACCCAGTACTTC. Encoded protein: CASSTGTSQETQYF.

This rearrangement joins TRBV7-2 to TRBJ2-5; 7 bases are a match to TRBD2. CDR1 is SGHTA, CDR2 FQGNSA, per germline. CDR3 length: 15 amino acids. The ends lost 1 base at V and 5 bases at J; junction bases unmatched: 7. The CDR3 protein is CASSLGRQGGETQYF. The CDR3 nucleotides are TGTGCCAGCAGCTTAGGTCGGCAGGGAGGGGAGACCCAGTACTTC. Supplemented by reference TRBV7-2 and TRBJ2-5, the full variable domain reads GAGVSQSPSNKVTEKGKDVELRCDPISGHTALYWYRQSLGQGLEFLIYFQGNSAPDKSGLPSDRFSAERTGGSVSTLTIQRTQQEDSAVYLCASSLGRQGGETQYFGPGTRLLVL.

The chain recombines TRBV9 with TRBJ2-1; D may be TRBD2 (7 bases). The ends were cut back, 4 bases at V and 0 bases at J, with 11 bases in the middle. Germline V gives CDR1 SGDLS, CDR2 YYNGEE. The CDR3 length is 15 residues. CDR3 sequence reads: CASSTGTNSYNEQFF. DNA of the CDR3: TGTGCCAGCAGCACAGGGACTAACTCCTACAATGAGCAGTTCTTC.